Shown below are 30 T cell receptor beta chains from a single sample sequenced in a study of blood T cell repertoires in COVID-19. TCRdb's copy holds only in-frame clones and misses some; the assay was immunoSEQ multiplex PCR. Altogether over 350,000 clones are present, more than 75% being singletons, with the ten largest covering about 0.89%. The sample taken for sequencing was PBMCs or T cells enriched from blood (not recorded which). The receptor set was obtained from a woman aged 30 to 39 with acute COVID-19.

The chain combines TRBV2 with TRBJ2-5; 10 bases agree with TRBD2. The CDR3 is 17 residues long. Germline V gene lookup returns CDR1 SNHLY and CDR2 FYNNEI. V lost 1 base to trimming and J lost 1 base; unmatched junction nucleotides: 6. The CDR3 is CASSEGWSSGGQETQYF. CDR3 in DNA: TGTGCCAGCAGTGAAGGGTGGTCTAGCGGGGGCCAAGAGACCCAGTACTTC.

Points on this clone: A junction end diverges from the germline sequence, so it may reflect a read error. This rearrangement joins TRBV29-1 to TRBJ1-1, with D perhaps matching TRBD1 (5 bases). The CDR3 loop spans 14 amino acids. Per the germline V gene, CDR1 is SQVTM and CDR2 is ANQGSEA. CDR3 region: CSILPTRGNSEAFF. In DNA, the CDR3 is TGCAGCATCCTCCCGACCCGGGGGAACTCTGAAGCTTTCTTT.

The J gene is TRBJ2-1, the V gene TRBV6-5, with D maybe TRBD1 (5 bases). Germline V gene data show CDR1 as MNHEY and CDR2 as SVGAGI. Trimming removed 0 bases at V and 0 bases at J, with 6 bases between. This CDR3 spans 15 amino acids. The CDR3 bases are TGTGCCAGCAGTTACTCTAGGGGCTCCTACAATGAGCAGTTCTTC. It specifies CASSYSRGSYNEQFF.

This chain links TRBV5-1 with TRBJ2-2, with a possible D match to TRBD2 (6 bases). From germline, CDR1 is SGHRS and CDR2 YFSETQ. The CDR3 has 13 residues. V lost 4 bases, J lost 6 bases, and 10 bases lay in between. The CDR3 region is CASSARDSGELFF. Here the CDR3 DNA reads TGCGCCAGCAGCGCGCGGGACTCCGGGGAGCTGTTTTTT.

This clone was seen only a few times. The chain carries TRBV6-6 and TRBJ2-1; TRBD2 agrees at 9 bases. The length of the CDR3 is 17 residues. Germline V gene data show CDR1 as MNHNY and CDR2 as SVGAGI (reference sequence). Germline trimming cut 7 bases from V and 7 bases from J; bases unmatched to any gene: 17. The CDR3 sequence is CASIRPLAGSLWNEQFF. The CDR3 DNA reads as TGTGCCAGCATTCGACCCCTAGCGGGGAGTCTATGGAATGAGCAGTTCTTC.

This chain uses TRBV6-5 with TRBJ2-2, with D perhaps TRBD2 (5 bases). Germline values: CDR1 MNHEY, CDR2 SVGAGI. Trimming took 6 bases from V and 3 from J, leaving 14 bases between them. This CDR3 is built from 15 residues. The CDR3 reads CASRPTPGDTGELFF. CDR3 sequence (DNA): TGTGCCAGCAGGCCGACACCCGGGGACACCGGGGAGCTGTTTTTT.

This clone appeared a single time. The V and J genes are TRBV5-1 and TRBJ2-3, with 8 bases that match TRBD2. Losses at the gene ends were 0 bases for V and 2 bases for J; bases not matched to a gene: 5. Germline loops: CDR1 SGHRS, CDR2 YFSETQ. The CDR3 covers 16 residues. DNA for the CDR3: TGCGCCAGCAGCTTGGCGGAGACTAGCGTCACAGATACGCAGTATTTT. The encoded protein is CASSLAETSVTDTQYF.

The chain employs TRBV27 and TRBJ2-7, with 9 bases identical to TRBD2. This CDR3 comprises 14 residues. The trim removed 5 bases at V and 5 bases at J, leaving 7 bases unmatched. Germline CDR1 is MNHEY and CDR2 is SMNVEV (reference sequence). In nucleotides, the CDR3 is TGTGCCAGCAGTATCTTTAGCGGGGGAAACGAGCAGTACTTC. It codes for CASSIFSGGNEQYF.

This clone was seen a few times. This chain joins TRBV6-1 and TRBJ2-4, with TRBD1 identical over 9 bases. The V gene end was trimmed by 2 bases and the J gene end by 8 bases; junction bases not matched to a gene: 10. The CDR3 has 16 residues. Germline lookup yields CDR1 MNHNS and CDR2 SASEGT. The CDR3 DNA reads as TGTGCCAGCAGTGAATCAGCTTGGACAGGGGCGTACATTCAGTACTTC. This translates into CASSESAWTGAYIQYF.

The V and J genes are TRBV5-1 and TRBJ2-1; TRBD2 agrees at 8 bases. Germline lookup yields CDR1 SGHRS and CDR2 YFSETQ. V shed 7 bases and J 5 bases; nucleotides not matched to a gene: 8. The CDR3 has 14 amino acids. CDR3 bases: TGCGCCAGCGCCGTGGTAGCGGGGAACAATGAGCAGTTCTTC. Its protein product is CASAVVAGNNEQFF.

In its sample, this clone was seen a few times. The chain couples TRBV28 to TRBJ1-5; 8 bases map to TRBD1. CDR1 MDHEN and CDR2 SYDVKM come from the germline V gene. The CDR3 is 16 amino acids. J was trimmed by 4 bases and V by 3 bases; bases with no gene match: 8. The CDR3: CASSLGTGTSNQPQHF. The CDR3 nucleotides are TGTGCCAGCAGTTTGGGGACAGGCACTTCAAATCAGCCCCAGCATTTT.

The chain couples TRBV14 to TRBJ2-3, with 7 bases aligning to TRBD1. CDR1 and CDR2 (germline): SGHDN, FVKESK. This CDR3 contains 17 residues. J was trimmed by 3 bases and V by 1 base; bases with no gene match: 10. The CDR3 region has the DNA TGTGCCAGCAGCCAAGGGTGGAACAGGGGAGTAACAGATACGCAGTATTTT. It codes for CASSQGWNRGVTDTQYF.

The rearrangement uses TRBV27 and TRBJ2-5; tentative D call: TRBD2 (5 bases). The CDR3 extends over 14 amino acids. V lost 6 bases and J 7 bases, leaving 18 bases between the germline ends. Germline values: CDR1 MNHEY, CDR2 SMNVEV (reference sequence). CDR3 bases: TGTGCCAGCAGGGGTTACCCCCGGGATCCGACCCAGTACTTC. Translated: CASRGYPRDPTQYF.

The rearrangement joins TRBV24-1 to TRBJ1-2; D is perhaps TRBD1 (5 bases). This CDR3 is built from 14 residues. Germline lookup yields CDR1 KGHDR and CDR2 SFDVKD. The ends were cut back, 3 bases at V and 8 bases at J, with 15 bases in the middle. The CDR3: CATSDPGTSRGYTF. The DNA for the CDR3 is TGTGCCACCAGTGATCCGGGGACTTCTAGGGGCTACACCTTC.

The chain combines TRBV18 with TRBJ2-6; 10 bases agree with TRBD1. This CDR3 spans 18 amino acids. Germline trimming cut 3 bases from V and 0 bases from J; bases unmatched to any gene: 5. The germline V gene has CDR1 KGHSH and CDR2 LQKENI. Here the CDR3 DNA reads TGTGCCAGCTCACCGTCCAGACAGGGGGCCTCTGGGGCCAACGTCCTGACTTTC. Translation gives CASSPSRQGASGANVLTF.

The gene calls are TRBV7-3 and TRBJ1-6, with TRBD1 as a possible D gene (5 bases). The germline V gene encodes CDR1 SGHTA and CDR2 FQGTGA. The ends were cut back, 9 bases at V and 6 bases at J, with 6 bases in the middle. This CDR3 region has 11 residues. The CDR3 nucleotides are TGTGCCAGAGGGGTTAATTCACCCCTCCACTTT. The encoded protein is CARGVNSPLHF.

The chain employs TRBV3-1 (or the pseudogene TRBV3-2) and TRBJ1-1; D is perhaps TRBD1 (5 bases). The germline gives CDR1 LGHDT, CDR2 YNNKEL (reference sequence). The CDR3 has 14 amino acids. V dropped 1 base and J dropped 3 bases, with 9 bases sitting between them. The CDR3 sequence: CASSQAGDDTEAFF. The CDR3 coding sequence is TGTGCCAGCAGCCAAGCGGGGGACGACACTGAAGCTTTCTTT.

V gene TRBV5-1 combines with J gene TRBJ2-1; 10 bases are a match to TRBD2. CDR3 length: 15 amino acids. V lost 1 base, J lost 9 bases, and 7 bases stayed unmatched. CDR1 and CDR2 (germline): SGHRS, YFSETQ. The CDR3 spells CASSLSPSGGTEQFF. CDR3 DNA: TGCGCCAGCAGCTTGTCTCCTAGCGGGGGTACTGAGCAGTTCTTC.

V is TRBV7-2 and J is TRBJ1-5; 10 bases match TRBD1. CDR1 and CDR2 (germline): SGHTA, FQGNSA. V lost 4 bases and J lost 4; bases outside the gene matches: 4. The CDR3 is 15 residues long. For the CDR3, the DNA is TGTGCCAGCAGCTCGCCGGGACAGGGGAATCAGCCCCAGCATTTT. It specifies CASSSPGQGNQPQHF.

This clone was counted many times. This chain links TRBV10-1 with TRBJ2-2; D remains unclear. Deletions cut 3 bases from V and 3 bases from J, with 8 bases between. CDR1 is WNHNN, CDR2 SYGVQD, per germline (reference sequence). CDR3 length: 14 residues. The CDR3 DNA sequence: TGCGCCAGCAGTGACGGTAGCCACACCGGGGAGCTGTTTTTT. Residues: CASSDGSHTGELFF.

The chain recombines TRBV5-4 with TRBJ2-2; tentative D call: TRBD2 (5 bases). Looked up from germline, CDR1 is SGHNT and CDR2 is YYREEE (reference sequence). This CDR3 region has 17 residues. V lost 0 bases to trimming and J lost 5 bases, with 17 bases between them. Here the CDR3 reads CASSLGRVTGGTGELFF. The CDR3 DNA follows: TGTGCCAGCAGCTTGGGGCGGGTTACTGGAGGAACCGGGGAGCTGTTTTTT.

The rearrangement links TRBV5-1 to TRBJ2-1, with D possibly matching TRBD2 (6 bases). Germline lookup yields CDR1 SGHRS and CDR2 YFSETQ. V was trimmed by 4 bases and J by 5 bases, leaving 13 bases between them. This CDR3 is built from 14 residues. The CDR3 reads CASSPGLRNNEQFF. In DNA form, the CDR3 reads TGCGCCAGCAGCCCGGGACTTCGAAACAATGAGCAGTTCTTC.

This chain joins TRBV7-2 and TRBJ1-6, with 8 bases matching TRBD1. The CDR3 spans 15 residues. Germline CDR1 and CDR2: SGHTA and FQGNSA. With 5 bases clipped from V and 10 bases from J, the junction kept 10 bases outside the gene matches. CDR3 sequence: CASSKWGQEGSPLHF. Written as DNA, the CDR3 is TGTGCCAGCAGCAAGTGGGGACAGGAGGGCTCACCCCTCCACTTT.

The chain joins TRBV7-8 to TRBJ2-1; no reliable D call. The CDR3 runs 15 residues. CDR1 SGHVS and CDR2 FQNEAQ come from the germline V gene. Trimming pared 4 bases from V and 7 bases from J, leaving 17 bases between. CDR3 DNA: TGTGCCAGCAGCTACCTAGATGGATTTTGGAATGAGCAGTTCTTC. Translation gives CASSYLDGFWNEQFF.

This clone was picked up a small number of times. The chain couples TRBV5-6 to TRBJ1-2; tentative D call: TRBD1 (6 bases). The CDR3 runs 16 residues. V was shortened by 1 base and J by 7 bases, with 20 bases between the two germline ends. Germline V gives CDR1 SGHDT, CDR2 YYEEEE. The CDR3 sequence is CASSLWPDRFSGGYTF. Here the CDR3 DNA reads TGTGCCAGCAGCTTGTGGCCAGACAGGTTTTCAGGTGGCTACACCTTC.

The CDR3 reads CASRTRLSRAGNQPQHF. The CDR3 bases are TGTGCCAGTAGGACCCGACTGTCGCGGGCGGGCAATCAGCCCCAGCATTTT. The rearrangement uses TRBV19 and TRBJ1-5; no definite D call. The germline V and J ends were trimmed by 6 bases and 2 bases, with 20 bases remaining between them. Germline-derived CDR1 and CDR2 are LNHDA and SQIVND (reference sequence). The CDR3 covers 17 residues.

The chain is built from TRBV24-1 and TRBJ2-6, with D perhaps TRBD1 (6 bases). The germline V and J ends were trimmed by 4 bases and 0 bases, with 9 bases remaining between them. The CDR3 totals 16 residues. Germline V lookup: CDR1 KGHDR, CDR2 SFDVKD. CDR3 amino acids: CATSDQDSSGANVLTF. In DNA form, the CDR3 reads TGTGCCACCAGTGACCAGGACAGCTCTGGGGCCAACGTCCTGACTTTC.

The chain uses TRBV11-2 and TRBJ2-7; 10 bases line up with TRBD1. With V trimmed by 2 bases and J by 4 bases, 8 bases remained unmatched. The CDR3 length is 16 residues. Germline loops: CDR1 SGHAT, CDR2 FQNNGV. Written as DNA, the CDR3 is TGTGCCAGCAGCTTAACGGGACAGGGGCCTGGTTACGAGCAGTACTTC. The encoded protein is CASSLTGQGPGYEQYF.

The CDR3 here is CASSRQSTGANVLTF. As DNA, the CDR3 is TGTGCCAGCAGTCGACAATCCACTGGGGCCAACGTCCTGACTTTC. J is TRBJ2-6 and V is TRBV2; D not resolved. The CDR3 has 15 amino acids. CDR1 is SNHLY, CDR2 FYNNEI, per germline. Trimming pared 5 bases from V and 2 bases from J, leaving 10 bases between.

V gene TRBV5-1 combines with J gene TRBJ1-5, with unresolved D. The germline CDR1 and CDR2 sequences are SGHRS and YFSETQ. Trimming removed 2 bases from V and 5 bases from J, with 11 bases in between. CDR3 length: 14 residues. The CDR3 spells CASSFTGLDQPQHF. CDR3 bases: TGCGCCAGCAGCTTTACCGGGTTGGATCAGCCCCAGCATTTT.